This entry is about one T cell receptor (beta chain). In the study's own analysis: Quantification of nucleated cells was approximated via reference gene primer amplification. Using immunoSEQ multiplex PCR, the repertoire was profiled, and TCRdb retains in-frame clones only, with some absent. Clone size and the V and J calls come from that table; the DNA yielded D and trimming. The sample yields over 250,000 clones, around four fifths seen once. This CDR3 contains 15 residues. V shed 2 bases, J shed 2 bases, and the junction held 6 bases outside the gene matches. Germline lookup yields CDR1 SGHKS and CDR2 YYEKEE (reference sequence). This sample is part of a study of blood T cell repertoires in COVID-19. About the research overall: Acute and convalescent COVID-19 specimens originated in the United States, Italy and Spain. In each case, the material was cDNA or gDNA derived from T cells, B-cell-depleted T cells, or PBMCs.

Material: peripheral blood. The receptor's source is a woman in her forties or fifties who had recovered from COVID-19. This chain links TRBV5-5 with TRBJ2-7; TRBD2 aligns across 8 bases. The CDR3 protein is CASSLGPRGAYEQYF. CDR3 in DNA: TGTGCCAGCAGCTTAGGTCCGCGGGGGGCCTACGAGCAGTACTTC.